The 23 T cell receptor beta chains below all came from one sample that was sequenced in a study of glioma-infiltrating T cells after dendritic cell vaccination (TCRdb year 2016). To prepare the library, the immunoSEQ multiplex PCR assay was applied. In its TCRdb copy, this immuneACCESS table keeps in-frame sequences only and misses some clones. Where compared with another copy, unresolved V genes explain less than half of these, and the others have no known cause. In this sample the table shows some 100,000 clones, 79% of which occur a single time. Jointly, the top ten make up under 7% of the sample. This material consisted of blood, taken before dendritic cell vaccination. The receptors were sampled from a human donor with glioblastoma.

The chain is built from TRBV27 and TRBJ2-5, with 8 positions matching TRBD1. The V gene end was trimmed by 6 bases and the J gene end by 5 bases; junction bases not matched to a gene: 5. The CDR3 sequence is 13 residues long. Germline V lookup: CDR1 MNHEY, CDR2 SMNVEV (reference sequence). The CDR3 DNA sequence: TGTGCCAGCAGACACACAGGGGGGGAGACCCAGTACTTC. This translates into CASRHTGGETQYF.

The chain recombines TRBV5-4 with TRBJ2-7; D possibly corresponds to TRBD2 (5 bases). Germline loops: CDR1 SGHNT, CDR2 YYREEE (reference sequence). Trimming removed 6 bases from V and 3 bases from J, with 16 bases in between. The CDR3 has 14 amino acids. CDR3 region: CASTHPASSYEQYF. Written as DNA, the CDR3 is TGTGCCAGCACCCACCCGGCTAGCAGCTACGAGCAGTACTTC. The variable domain in full, with the rest retrieved from reference TRBV5-4 and TRBJ2-7, is ETGVTQSPTHLIKTRGQQVTLRCSSQSGHNTVSWYQQALGQGPQFIFQYYREEENGRGNFPPRFSGLQFPNYSSELNVNALELDDSALYLCASTHPASSYEQYFGPGTRLTVT.

Concerning this clone: Other DNA sequences of this sample code for an identical CDR3. The chain's CDR3 is CASSLSGGNTEAFF. The CDR3 DNA is TGTGCCAGCAGTTTATCGGGGGGGAACACTGAAGCTTTCTTT. V is TRBV27 and J is TRBJ1-1; weak D call: TRBD1 (5 bases). V lost 0 bases, J lost 1 base, and 6 bases lay in between. The CDR3 consists of 14 residues. CDR1 and CDR2 (germline): MNHEY, SMNVEV (reference sequence).

The chain carries TRBV27 and TRBJ2-1, with 7 bases that match TRBD2. Germline CDR1 MNHEY, CDR2 SMNVEV (reference sequence). The CDR3 runs 18 residues. V trimming: 6 bases; J trimming: 4 bases; junction bases outside the gene matches: 18. The CDR3 loop reads CASRLSGGNKLIYNEQFF. Written as DNA, the CDR3 is TGTGCCAGCAGACTATCCGGGGGGAACAAACTAATTTACAATGAGCAGTTCTTC.

This rearrangement joins TRBV2 to TRBJ1-2; D not resolved. CDR1 and CDR2 (germline): SNHLY, FYNNEI. The length of the CDR3 is 12 residues. V lost 5 bases and J 4 bases, leaving 8 bases between the germline ends. This CDR3 is CASSRTVYGYTF. CDR3 coding DNA: TGTGCCAGCAGTCGAACAGTCTATGGCTACACCTTC.

This chain uses TRBV30 with TRBJ2-7; 10 nucleotides line up with TRBD2. The CDR3 is made up of 14 amino acids. V gave up 4 bases and J gave up 0 bases; unmatched junction bases: 3. Germline CDR1 and CDR2: GTSNPN and SVGIG (reference sequence). CDR3 region: CAWTPSGSSYEQYF. CDR3 DNA: TGTGCCTGGACCCCTAGCGGGAGCTCCTACGAGCAGTACTTC. The full variable domain, with the rest looked up from reference TRBV30 and TRBJ2-7, is SQTIHQWPATLVQPVGSPLSLECTVEGTSNPNLYWYRQAAGRGLQLLFYSVGIGQISSEVPQNLSASRPQDRQFILSSKKLLLSDSGFYLCAWTPSGSSYEQYFGPGTRLTVT.

The chain carries TRBV19 and TRBJ2-5, with TRBD1 as a possible D gene (7 bases). Germline V gene data show CDR1 as LNHDA and CDR2 as SQIVND (reference sequence). The CDR3 contains 13 residues. The V end lost 6 bases, the J end lost 4 bases, and 12 bases lay between the germline ends. As DNA, the CDR3 is TGTGCCAGTAGCCAGGGGGGAAGAGAGACCCAGTACTTC. This gives the protein CASSQGGRETQYF. The full variable domain, its missing parts supplied by reference TRBV19 and TRBJ2-5, is DGGITQSPKYLFRKEGQNVTLSCEQNLNHDAMYWYRQDPGQGLRLIYYSQIVNDFQKGDIAEGYSVSREKKESFPLTVTSAQKNPTAFYLCASSQGGRETQYFGPGTRLLVL.

This chain connects TRBV10-3 to TRBJ2-1, with 9 bases fitting TRBD2. CDR1 and CDR2 from the germline V gene are ENHRY and SYGVKD. The CDR3 length is 14 residues. With 7 bases clipped from V and 2 bases from J, the junction kept 3 bases outside the gene matches. The CDR3: CAIKTSGTYNEQFF. CDR3 sequence (DNA): TGTGCCATCAAGACTAGCGGAACCTACAATGAGCAGTTCTTC.

The V and J genes are TRBV7-3 and TRBJ2-1; weak D call: TRBD2 (6 bases). CDR3 length: 13 residues. Deletions cut 0 bases from V and 10 bases from J, with 10 bases between. The germline gives CDR1 SGHTA, CDR2 FQGTGA. CDR3 amino acids: CASSLTGAGEQFF. The CDR3 DNA sequence: TGTGCCAGCAGCTTAACTGGGGCGGGAGAGCAGTTCTTC.

The chain employs TRBV30 and TRBJ1-2; D is perhaps TRBD1 (5 bases). Germline lookup yields CDR1 GTSNPN and CDR2 SVGIG (reference sequence). The CDR3 runs to 11 residues. The V end was cut by 5 bases, the J end by 8 bases, with 12 bases between. CDR3 protein: CAWFVGGGYTF. Here the CDR3 DNA reads TGTGCCTGGTTCGTGGGGGGGGGCTACACCTTC. Using reference TRBV30 and TRBJ1-2 for the parts outside the CDR3, the full variable domain is SQTIHQWPATLVQPVGSPLSLECTVEGTSNPNLYWYRQAAGRGLQLLFYSVGIGQISSEVPQNLSASRPQDRQFILSSKKLLLSDSGFYLCAWFVGGGYTFGSGTRLTVV.

The CDR3 region is CAWSVGGGELFF. The CDR3 bases are TGTGCCTGGAGTGTAGGGGGCGGGGAGCTGTTTTTT. V gene TRBV30 combines with J gene TRBJ2-2; a possible D gene is TRBD1 (6 bases). This CDR3 is 12 amino acids long. V lost 0 bases to trimming and J lost 7 bases, with 6 bases between them. Germline CDR1 and CDR2: GTSNPN and SVGIG (reference sequence).

This clone was counted between two and nine times. The chain couples TRBV2 to TRBJ1-2, with TRBD1 as a possible D gene (5 bases). Germline V lookup: CDR1 SNHLY, CDR2 FYNNEI. V shed 6 bases and J shed 7 bases, with 18 bases lying between them. This CDR3 contains 14 residues. CDR3 coding DNA: TGTGCCAGCAGGCACCAAGGGACTGGTAGTGGCTACACCTTC. Amino acids: CASRHQGTGSGYTF. Full variable domain (rest looked up from reference TRBV2 and TRBJ1-2): EPEVTQTPSHQVTQMGQEVILRCVPISNHLYFYWYRQILGQKVEFLVSFYNNEISEKSEIFDDQFSVERPDGSNFTLKIRSTKLEDSAMYFCASRHQGTGSGYTFGSGTRLTVV.

The V gene is TRBV5-1, the J gene TRBJ2-1; D ambiguous. Germline V gene data show CDR1 as SGHRS and CDR2 as YFSETQ. V lost 0 bases and J lost 9, with 10 bases in between. There are 13 residues in the CDR3. This CDR3 is CASSLGRAGEQFF. The CDR3 nucleotides are TGCGCCAGCAGCTTGGGTAGAGCTGGTGAGCAGTTCTTC.

The CDR3 sequence: CASSLAGLVDTYEQYF. For the CDR3, the DNA is TGCGCCAGCAGCTTGGCGGGACTAGTGGATACATACGAGCAGTACTTC. The chain joins TRBV5-1 to TRBJ2-7; the match to TRBD2 covers 8 bases. CDR1 is SGHRS and CDR2 is YFSETQ in the germline V gene. CDR3 length equals 16 residues. V dropped 0 bases and J dropped 4; count of bases not matched to a gene: 9.

The chain couples TRBV27 to TRBJ1-5, with D maybe TRBD1 (6 bases). Germline CDR1 and CDR2: MNHEY and SMNVEV (reference sequence). This CDR3 spans 15 amino acids. V lost 8 bases to trimming and J lost 4 bases, with 18 bases between them. The CDR3 reads CASGTNRDKNQPQHF. Written as DNA, the CDR3 is TGTGCCAGCGGCACAAACCGGGACAAAAATCAGCCCCAGCATTTT.

This chain connects TRBV9 to TRBJ2-7; D unresolved. Trimming stripped 0 bases from V and 0 bases from J, with 13 bases between. This CDR3 contains 16 residues. Per germline, CDR1 SGDLS and CDR2 YYNGEE. As DNA, the CDR3 is TGTGCCAGCAGCGTAGGTGACATTTCAAGCTCCTACGAGCAGTACTTC. Protein sequence: CASSVGDISSSYEQYF.

The CDR3 is CASSETQGARYTF. CDR3 in DNA: TGTGCCAGCAGTGAAACTCAGGGGGCTCGCTACACCTTC. The chain is built from TRBV6-1 and TRBJ1-2; 8 bases line up with TRBD1. CDR1 MNHNS and CDR2 SASEGT come from the germline V gene. CDR3 length equals 13 residues. V gave up 2 bases and J gave up 9 bases; unmatched junction bases: 5.

This clone has only a few counts. The chain links TRBV5-4 to TRBJ2-1; TRBD1 matches at 8 bases. Germline trimming cut 4 bases from V and 9 bases from J; bases unmatched to any gene: 12. This CDR3 is built from 15 residues. Germline CDR1 reads SGHNT; CDR2 reads YYREEE (reference sequence). CDR3 loop: CASSDRGAGTIEQFF. Written as DNA, the CDR3 is TGTGCCAGCAGCGACAGGGGCGCTGGAACAATTGAGCAGTTCTTC.

This clone has a single count. The genes are TRBV6-1 and TRBJ2-7; maybe TRBD1 (6 bases). Trimming took 1 base from V and 4 from J, leaving 8 bases between them. Germline V gene data show CDR1 as MNHNS and CDR2 as SASEGT. The CDR3 covers 13 residues. The CDR3 here is CASSEDRAYEQYF. The CDR3 nucleotides read TGTGCCAGCAGTGAAGACAGGGCTTACGAGCAGTACTTC.

This chain joins TRBV19 and TRBJ1-5, with 7 bases lining up with TRBD1. Germline V gene sequence: CDR1 LNHDA, CDR2 SQIVND (reference sequence). The CDR3 extends over 15 amino acids. V shed 7 bases and J 5 bases; nucleotides not matched to a gene: 11. The CDR3 DNA sequence: TGTGCCAGTACTCCGACAGGGATTGGCTATCAGCCCCAGCATTTT. Protein: CASTPTGIGYQPQHF.

The V and J genes are TRBV30 and TRBJ2-3, with TRBD2 matching over 9 bases. V lost 2 bases and J lost 2; bases outside the gene matches: 8. This CDR3 has 16 residues. CDR1 is GTSNPN, CDR2 SVGIG, per germline (reference sequence). Here the CDR3 reads CAWSTAGGPLTDTQYF. The CDR3 coding sequence is TGTGCCTGGAGTACGGCGGGAGGGCCCCTCACAGATACGCAGTATTTT.

This CDR3 is CASSAGTSGEIDTQYF. CDR3 bases: TGTGCCAGCAGCGCCGGGACTAGCGGGGAGATAGATACGCAGTATTTT. The rearrangement links TRBV11-1 to TRBJ2-3, with 13 bases lining up with TRBD2. Germline V CDR1 and CDR2: SGHAT, FQDESV (reference sequence). This CDR3 has 16 amino acids. V trimming: 5 bases; J trimming: 5 bases; junction bases outside the gene matches: 7.

The V call is TRBV5-6, the J call TRBJ2-7, with 9 bases lining up with TRBD1. CDR1 SGHDT and CDR2 YYEEEE come from the germline V gene. V lost 3 bases and J lost 6; bases outside the gene matches: 16. The CDR3 covers 17 residues. The CDR3 nucleotides are TGTGCCAGCAGCTCCCAATTACCGGGACAGGGACTCTTCGAGCAGTACTTC. Residues: CASSSQLPGQGLFEQYF.